The 20 T cell receptor beta chains reported below all come from one sample, sequenced in a study of beta chain bispecific antibodies for T cell cancers. Study results and limitations: Most targeted TRBV signal came from the leukemia cell line cells, not normal T cells.

TCRdb independently ran MiXCR on the 5' RACE reads; one entry per CDR3 protein. The sample shows some 17,000 distinct CDR3 sequences, approximately 2% of them seen only once. Either OKT3 anti-CD3 antibody or CD3/CD28 beads expanded T cells from blood mononuclear cells over roughly three days. Antigens for these TCRs are unknown. The sequencing input was healthy donor T cells cultured with leukemia cells. Receptors originate from a human donor in good health. Some clones in this sample may be carry-over from other donors' samples.

This clonotype was found many times. The chain recombines TRBV20-1 with TRBJ2-1; unclear D gene. Germline CDR1 is DFQATT and CDR2 is SNEGSKA (reference sequence). The CDR3 is 11 amino acids. V was clipped by 2 bases and J by 8 bases, with 7 bases between them. CDR3 DNA sequence: TGCAGTGCTAGAACCCTCGATGAGCAGTTCTTC. Translated, it gives CSARTLDEQFF.

In its sample, this clonotype is medium-sized (0.01 to 0.1%). The rearrangement uses TRBV7-9 and TRBJ1-2; D remains unclear. Germline lookup yields CDR1 SEHNR and CDR2 FQNEAQ (reference sequence). Deletions cut 0 bases from V and 3 bases from J, with 5 bases between. The CDR3 contains 13 residues. The DNA for the CDR3 is TGTGCCAGCAGCTTAGCGGATTACTATGGCTACACCTTC. Translating gives CASSLADYYGYTF.

Many counts were recorded for this clonotype. The chain recombines TRBV11-2 with TRBJ2-1; 12 bases are shared with TRBD2. CDR1 and CDR2 from the germline V gene are SGHAT and FQNNGV. Losses at the gene ends were 5 bases for V and 6 bases for J; bases not matched to a gene: 5. CDR3 length equals 15 residues. The CDR3 nucleotides are TGTGCCAGCAGCGTACTAGCGGGGGGTTTCAATGAGCAGTTCTTC. This translates into CASSVLAGGFNEQFF.

Relative to its sample, this clonotype is medium-sized. V is TRBV20-1 and J is TRBJ2-3, with D perhaps matching TRBD1 or TRBD2 (5 bases each). The CDR3 consists of 14 residues. The V end lost 6 bases, the J end lost 0 bases, and 13 bases lay between the germline ends. Germline CDR1 is DFQATT and CDR2 is SNEGSKA (reference sequence). CDR3 sequence (DNA): TGCAGTGCCCCCCCTTGGGGGAGCACAGATACGCAGTATTTT. Its translation is CSAPPWGSTDTQYF.

Many counts were recorded for this clonotype. DNA for the CDR3: TGTGCCAGCAGCTTCCAGTACAATGAGCAGTTCTTC. This gives the protein CASSFQYNEQFF. V gene TRBV7-9 combines with J gene TRBJ2-1; D remains ambiguous. This CDR3 has 12 amino acids. V lost 3 bases and J 4 bases, leaving 4 bases between the germline ends. Germline lookup yields CDR1 SEHNR and CDR2 FQNEAQ (reference sequence).

This clonotype was seen repeatedly, ten times or more. This chain connects TRBV4-1 to TRBJ2-1; a possible D gene is TRBD2 (5 bases). This CDR3 has 12 amino acids. The germline gives CDR1 MGHRA, CDR2 YSYEKL. V dropped 1 base and J dropped 8 bases, with 6 bases sitting between them. CDR3 in amino acids: CASSQGGHEQFF. The CDR3 coding sequence is TGCGCCAGCAGCCAAGGAGGGCATGAGCAGTTCTTC.

This clonotype was observed many times. V usage is TRBV5-4 and J usage is TRBJ2-5; D may be TRBD1 or TRBD2 (5 bases each). Trimming cost V 4 bases and J 3 bases, with 19 bases left between them. CDR3 length: 16 residues. Per the germline V gene, CDR1 is SGHNT and CDR2 is YYREEE (reference sequence). The CDR3 is CASSIAQPGTEETQYF. The CDR3 DNA sequence: TGTGCCAGCAGCATCGCCCAACCAGGGACCGAAGAGACCCAGTACTTC.

There are many counts of this clonotype. The J gene is TRBJ2-3, the V gene TRBV24-1; no clear D gene. Trimming cost V 0 bases and J 4 bases, with 10 bases left between them. CDR3 size: 15 residues. Germline CDR1 KGHDR, CDR2 SFDVKD. CDR3 in DNA: TGTGCCACCAGTGATTTGCAAATCGACCCAGATACGCAGTATTTT. Translation gives CATSDLQIDPDTQYF.

This clonotype was seen many times. The rearrangement joins TRBV7-9 to TRBJ1-2; 7 nucleotides align to TRBD1. V dropped 5 bases and J dropped 4; count of bases not matched to a gene: 10. This CDR3 contains 15 residues. Germline V gene sequence: CDR1 SEHNR, CDR2 FQNEAQ (reference sequence). The CDR3 bases are TGTGCCAGCAGCCCCCAGACAGGGCCCCCCTATGGCTACACCTTC. Amino acids: CASSPQTGPPYGYTF.

This clonotype was seen repeatedly, ten times or more. The rearrangement joins TRBV5-5 to TRBJ1-1; D unresolved. This CDR3 is 11 amino acids long. V lost 1 base and J lost 6, with 4 bases in between. Germline V CDR1 and CDR2: SGHKS, YYEKEE (reference sequence). CDR3 loop: CASSLRAEAFF. CDR3 nucleotide sequence: TGTGCCAGCAGCTTGCGGGCTGAAGCTTTCTTT.

This clonotype was observed at least ten times. This chain joins TRBV2 and TRBJ2-1; TRBD1 aligns across 10 bases. Germline V gives CDR1 SNHLY, CDR2 FYNNEI. V shed 6 bases and J 6 bases; nucleotides not matched to a gene: 5. This CDR3 region has 14 residues. CDR3: CASRRQGAGNEQFF. The CDR3 DNA reads TGTGCCAGCAGGCGACAGGGGGCTGGCAATGAGCAGTTCTTC.

Only a few counts were recorded for this clonotype. A clone one base away is much larger, so this may be a read error. The chain carries TRBV28 and TRBJ2-1, with D hard to call. Looked up from germline, CDR1 is MDHEN and CDR2 is SYDVKM. The V gene lost 4 bases and the J gene lost 3 bases, with 10 bases spanning the gap. The CDR3 spans 14 residues. CDR3 residues: CASSSRWDYNEQFF. The CDR3, as DNA: TGTGCCAGCAGTTCACGGTGGGACTACAATGAGCAGTTCTTC.

This clonotype has ten or more counts. This chain uses TRBV19 with TRBJ2-3; D unresolved. Deletions cut 1 base from V and 5 bases from J, with 10 bases between. The V gene's germline CDR1 is LNHDA and CDR2 SQIVND (reference sequence). This CDR3 comprises 14 residues. The CDR3 loop is CASSIGHLVDTQYF. The CDR3 nucleotides read TGTGCCAGTAGTATAGGACACCTGGTAGATACGCAGTATTTT.

This clonotype was counted many times. The genes are TRBV10-3 and TRBJ1-2, with unresolved D. V gave up 1 base and J gave up 0 bases, with 12 bases separating them. Germline V lookup: CDR1 ENHRY, CDR2 SYGVKD. The CDR3 runs 16 residues. The CDR3 DNA reads as TGTGCCATCAGTGAGTGGCCGGCCGGACCTAACTATGGCTACACCTTC. Amino acids: CAISEWPAGPNYGYTF.

This clonotype appeared many times. This chain connects TRBV20-1 to TRBJ2-7, with D perhaps matching TRBD1 (5 bases). V lost 3 bases and J lost 1, with 13 bases in between. Germline CDR1 is DFQATT and CDR2 is SNEGSKA (reference sequence). This CDR3 has 14 residues. The CDR3 protein is CSASPPTESYEQYF. Here the CDR3 DNA reads TGCAGTGCTAGCCCCCCGACAGAGTCCTACGAGCAGTACTTC.

This clonotype was seen ten or more times. The chain recombines TRBV20-1 with TRBJ2-3; weak D call: TRBD1 (5 bases). This CDR3 contains 16 residues. The germline V and J ends were trimmed by 0 bases and 0 bases, with 13 bases remaining between them. Germline V gene data show CDR1 as DFQATT and CDR2 as SNEGSKA (reference sequence). CDR3 DNA sequence: TGCAGTGCTAGAGATGTTCGACAGCCTAGCACAGATACGCAGTATTTT. This sequence encodes CSARDVRQPSTDTQYF.

This clonotype appeared many times. For the CDR3, the DNA is TGCGCCAGCAGCCAAGATCGGGCGGCATACGAGCAGTACTTC. It codes for CASSQDRAAYEQYF. The chain uses TRBV4-1 and TRBJ2-7; D is undetermined. V was trimmed by 0 bases and J by 4 bases, leaving 10 bases between them. The CDR3 is made up of 14 amino acids. Germline CDR1 MGHRA, CDR2 YSYEKL.

This clonotype appeared many times. V usage is TRBV11-2 and J usage is TRBJ2-7, with TRBD1 matching over 7 bases. The V gene's germline CDR1 is SGHAT and CDR2 FQNNGV. The CDR3 contains 15 residues. V was clipped by 6 bases and J by 3 bases; unmatched bases: 11. The CDR3 sequence: CASRQTGMGDYEQYF. CDR3 in DNA: TGTGCCAGCAGGCAGACAGGGATGGGCGACTACGAGCAGTACTTC.

This clonotype was counted many times. The genes are TRBV3-1 and TRBJ1-4; 7 nucleotides line up with TRBD1. Per the germline V gene, CDR1 is LGHDT and CDR2 is YNNKEL (reference sequence). With V trimmed by 3 bases and J by 6 bases, 10 bases remained unmatched. The CDR3 spans 16 residues. CDR3 DNA sequence: TGTGCCAGCAGCCACGAGTTGGGCCAGGGGGATGAAAAACTGTTTTTT. Translation gives CASSHELGQGDEKLFF.

By share, this clonotype counts as medium-sized. The rearrangement uses TRBV10-3 and TRBJ1-1, with 8 bases identical to TRBD1. This CDR3 contains 16 residues. J lost 5 bases, V lost 3 bases, and 11 bases had no gene match. Germline assignment: CDR1 ENHRY and CDR2 SYGVKD. CDR3: CAISDPETGELTEAFF. CDR3 in DNA: TGTGCCATCAGTGACCCTGAGACAGGGGAGTTGACTGAAGCTTTCTTT.